This T cell receptor beta chain originates from a study of vaccination and CD4 T cells after COVID-19. In the study overall: Control wells got either CEFX epitopes, HIV-1 Nef peptides, or no peptide at all. Study-wide results and caveats: The median proportion of reactive clones detected only post-vaccination in convalescent patients was approximately 90%.

Oncomine TCR Beta short-read sequencing was applied to DNA from cultured CD4+ T cells. In TCRdb, the PCR reads were re-called with MiXCR into one record per CDR3 protein. The sample includes under 20,000 distinct CDR3 sequences, just over 45% of them seen just once. Regarding treatment: roughly ten-day PBMC culture with coronavirus spike peptide pools or control peptides (ViraFEST assay). The CDR3 loop spans 14 amino acids. Between the trimmed V and J ends, which lost 8 bases and 7 bases, there was a span of 21 bases. To note about this clonotype: The antigen is undetermined.

The input for sequencing was CD4+ T cells from blood, cultured in vitro, taken after SARS-CoV-2 vaccination. The chain couples TRBV12-3 or TRBV12-4 to TRBJ2-7; D possibly matches TRBD1 or TRBD2 (5 bases each). This clonotype originated in a human donor who had recovered from COVID-19. This CDR3 reads CASGPLAGRGEQYF. CDR3 sequence (DNA): TGTGCCAGCGGACCACTTGCAGGGAGAGGTGAGCAGTACTTC.